This T cell receptor beta chain was profiled in a study of neurological immune-mediated disorders (dated by TCRdb to about 2019). In the study overall: Of the roughly 34 multiple sclerosis patients, some 31 had relapsing-remitting MS and 3 had secondary progressive MS. Peripheral blood TCR-beta repertoires from HTLV-I-associated myelopathy (HAM/TSP) patients, multiple sclerosis patients and healthy controls were compared by UMI-based sequencing. The roughly 110 TCR-beta libraries included longitudinal samples, technical triplicates and paired sorted CD4+ and CD8+ T-cell subsets alongside PBMC samples. Of the approximately 65 subjects in the cohort, around 14 were HAM/TSP patients, about 34 were multiple sclerosis patients, and about 20 were healthy controls. What the work shows at the level of the full study, not this receptor alone: No association of the MS cluster with clinical or MRI features was observed, and the need for larger cohorts was stated by the authors. Phylogenetic analysis grouped repertoires from 18 of 34 MS patients into a cluster of related CDR3 sequences, suggesting a possible repertoire-level signature. TCR clonal expansion was highest in HAM/TSP patients and lowest in MS patients, with MS patients falling below even healthy controls. Across subjects, expanded clones never shared an identical CDR3 amino acid sequence, which suggests that the TCR-beta repertoires in every group were private.

cDNA was synthesized by template-switch 5'RACE using a primer carrying a 10-nucleotide random unique molecular identifier by which each TCR transcript was tagged. Each sequencing run produced over 190 million TCR-beta sequences covering 15-18 subjects. The RNeasy kit was used to extract total RNA. The KAPA Real-time Library Amplification kit was used to amplify TCR-beta VDJ regions with primers targeting the TCR constant region and the 5'RACE anchor. A first PCR added sample indexes and Illumina adaptors, and a second PCR then raised library yield. After purification with Ampure beads, the TCR product of roughly 650 bp was size-selected on a 2% E-gel SizeSelection system. Library quality was checked on a Bioanalyzer, concentration was measured with Qubit, and libraries were quantified with the Kapa Library Quantification kit before pooling. An Illumina HiSeq 2500 was used to sequence the libraries paired-end at 2 x 150 bp. To increase sequence diversity, roughly 24-32% phiX was spiked into each library pool. The original methods were these. Quality-filtered reads were processed with the UMI-based MiGEC pipeline, and over 75% of raw TCR sequences were removed by the MiGEC pipeline during error correction. VDJ genes were aligned to IMGT germline references, and clonotypes were defined by unique CDR3 amino acid sequence plus V-J genes. Clonal expansion, Shannon diversity and CDR3 relatedness were evaluated with VDJtools (CalcPairwiseDistances, ClusterSamples), while phylogenetic trees were built in CLCbio workbench. A clone was classed as expanded if it had 8 or more unique UMIs, a cutoff based on coefficient-of-variation modelling across technical triplicates. TCRdb reworked the public reads: Q25 trimming with fastp, MiXCR clone assembly, productive beta chains retained. Identical CDR3 protein sequences are pooled into one entry, listed with their most common genes and DNA. Here the V and J calls rest on TCRdb's processing, not on the authors' analysis. This sample lists about 62,000 distinct CDR3 sequences; approximately 3.7% were detected once. The top ten constitute under 2.5% of the sample.

The CDR3 numbers 18 amino acids, ends counted. The DNA shown is the 54-base CDR3, in frame from base 1. V is trimmed back by 2 bases and J by 0 bases, and the junction contains 8 bases that no gene match accounts for. CDR1 and CDR2 are drawn from the germline V gene (reference sequence): DFQATT, SNEGSKA. Concerning this clonotype itself: Which antigen it targets is not known. This is likely a read error, given that the CDR3 carries no conserved phenylalanine or tryptophan at its end.

For the unsorted PBMC libraries, 2 million PBMCs were stored in RNAlater at -80 degrees C until RNA extraction and were used to generate the libraries. Multiple sclerosis patients were enrolled in a US clinical protocol evaluating disease progression by magnetic resonance imaging. Peripheral blood was subjected to Ficoll-Hypaque density gradient centrifugation to isolate PBMCs, which were then cryopreserved in liquid nitrogen. Source material: PBMCs. The sequence was obtained from a woman aged 45-59 years with multiple sclerosis. The chain couples TRBV20-1 to TRBJ2-6, and TRBD2 aligns with 9 junction nucleotides. The CDR3 reads as follows: CSARNGGLASSGANVLTY. The bases are TGCAGTGCTAGAAATGGGGGACTAGCTAGCTCTGGGGCCAACGTCCTGACTTAC.